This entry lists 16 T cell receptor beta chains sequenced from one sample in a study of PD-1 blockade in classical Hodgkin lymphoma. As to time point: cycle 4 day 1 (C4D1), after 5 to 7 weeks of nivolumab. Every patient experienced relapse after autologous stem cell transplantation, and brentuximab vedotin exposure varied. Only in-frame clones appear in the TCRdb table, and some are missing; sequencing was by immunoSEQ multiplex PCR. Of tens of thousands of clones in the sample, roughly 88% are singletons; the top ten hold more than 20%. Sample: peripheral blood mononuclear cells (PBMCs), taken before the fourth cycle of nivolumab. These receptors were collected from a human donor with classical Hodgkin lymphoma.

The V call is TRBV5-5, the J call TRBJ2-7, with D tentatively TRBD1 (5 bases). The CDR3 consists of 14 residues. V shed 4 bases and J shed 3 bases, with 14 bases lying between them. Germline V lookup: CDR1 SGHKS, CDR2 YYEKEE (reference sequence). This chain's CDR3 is CASSRLTENYEQYF. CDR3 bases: TGTGCCAGCAGCCGGCTGACAGAGAACTACGAGCAGTACTTC.

CDR3 residues: CASSFTSEGTDTQYF. The CDR3 bases are TGTGCCAGCAGCTTTACTAGCGAGGGCACAGATACGCAGTATTTT. The V gene is TRBV5-8, the J gene TRBJ2-3; 7 bases are a match to TRBD2. V lost 2 bases, J lost 1 base, and 4 bases stayed unmatched. The CDR3 is 15 residues long. CDR1 and CDR2 from the germline V gene are SGHTS and YDEGEE.

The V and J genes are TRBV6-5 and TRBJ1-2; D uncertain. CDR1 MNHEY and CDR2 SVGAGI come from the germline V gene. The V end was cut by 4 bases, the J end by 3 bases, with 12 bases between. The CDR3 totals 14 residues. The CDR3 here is CASSSDPGYYGYTF. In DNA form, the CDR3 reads TGTGCCAGCAGTTCTGATCCGGGCTACTATGGCTACACCTTC.

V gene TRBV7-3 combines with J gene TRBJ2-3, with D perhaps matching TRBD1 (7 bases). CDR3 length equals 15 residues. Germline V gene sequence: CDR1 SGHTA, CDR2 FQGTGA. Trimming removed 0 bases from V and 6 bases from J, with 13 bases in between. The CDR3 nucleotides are TGTGCCAGCAGCTTAACTCGGAGGGGGCGGGATACGCAGTATTTT. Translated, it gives CASSLTRRGRDTQYF.

The chain's CDR3 is CSVDGRTTDTQYF. The CDR3 DNA is TGCAGCGTTGACGGCCGGACCACAGATACGCAGTATTTT. The rearrangement links TRBV29-1 to TRBJ2-3; D remains ambiguous. The germline V gene encodes CDR1 SQVTM and CDR2 ANQGSEA. This CDR3 contains 13 residues. The V end lost 3 bases, the J end lost 2 bases, and 9 bases lay between the germline ends.

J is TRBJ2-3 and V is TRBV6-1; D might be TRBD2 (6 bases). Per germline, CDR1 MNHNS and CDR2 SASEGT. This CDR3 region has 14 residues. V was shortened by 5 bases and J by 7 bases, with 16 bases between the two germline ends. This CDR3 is CASSRDFTDYTQYF. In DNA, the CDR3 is TGTGCCAGCAGTCGGGACTTCACCGACTATACGCAGTATTTT.

CDR3 amino acids: CASSPERGLYGYTF. The DNA for the CDR3 is TGTGCCAGCTCACCGGAGAGAGGACTCTATGGCTACACCTTC. The chain links TRBV18 to TRBJ1-2; D remains ambiguous. Germline CDR1 KGHSH, CDR2 LQKENI. The CDR3 has 14 residues. The V end was cut by 3 bases, the J end by 4 bases, with 12 bases between.

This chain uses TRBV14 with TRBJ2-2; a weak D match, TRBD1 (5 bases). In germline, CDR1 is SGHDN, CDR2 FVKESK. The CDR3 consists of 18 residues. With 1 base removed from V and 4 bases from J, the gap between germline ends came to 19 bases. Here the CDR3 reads CASSQGTKGQRRTGELFF. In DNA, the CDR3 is TGTGCCAGCAGCCAAGGGACCAAGGGGCAGAGACGCACCGGGGAGCTGTTTTTT.

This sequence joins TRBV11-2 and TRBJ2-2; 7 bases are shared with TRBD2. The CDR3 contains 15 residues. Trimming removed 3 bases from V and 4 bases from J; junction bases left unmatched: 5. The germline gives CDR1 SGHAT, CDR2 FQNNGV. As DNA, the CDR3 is TGTGCCAGCAGCTTCAGTGGGAGGGCCACCGGGGAGCTGTTTTTT. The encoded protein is CASSFSGRATGELFF.

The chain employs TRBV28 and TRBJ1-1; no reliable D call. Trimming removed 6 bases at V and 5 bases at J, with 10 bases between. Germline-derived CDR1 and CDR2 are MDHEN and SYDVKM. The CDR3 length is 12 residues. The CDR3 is CASRPRFTEAFF. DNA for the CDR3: TGTGCCAGCAGGCCACGGTTTACTGAAGCTTTCTTT.

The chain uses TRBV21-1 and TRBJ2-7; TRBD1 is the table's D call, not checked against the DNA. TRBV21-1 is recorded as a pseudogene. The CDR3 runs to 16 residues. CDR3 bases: TGTGCCAGCAGCAAGTCGGTAAGGACAGGGCGATACGAGCAGTACTTC. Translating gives CASSKSVRTGRYEQYF.

The CDR3 loop reads CASSVVGGGQGETQYF. The CDR3 DNA follows: TGTGCCAGCAGCGTAGTGGGGGGCGGTCAGGGAGAGACCCAGTACTTC. The chain is built from TRBV9 and TRBJ2-5, with D perhaps being TRBD1 or TRBD2 (6 bases each). V was clipped by 0 bases and J by 4 bases, with 16 bases between them. Germline lookup yields CDR1 SGDLS and CDR2 YYNGEE. This CDR3 has 16 amino acids.

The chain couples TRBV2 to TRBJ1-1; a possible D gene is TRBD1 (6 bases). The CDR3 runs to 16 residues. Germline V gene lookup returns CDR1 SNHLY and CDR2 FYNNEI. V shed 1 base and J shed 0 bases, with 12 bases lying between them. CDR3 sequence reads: CASSEVAGVMNTEAFF. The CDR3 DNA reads TGTGCCAGCAGTGAAGTGGCAGGGGTAATGAACACTGAAGCTTTCTTT. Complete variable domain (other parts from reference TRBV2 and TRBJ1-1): EPEVTQTPSHQVTQMGQEVILRCVPISNHLYFYWYRQILGQKVEFLVSFYNNEISEKSEIFDDQFSVERPDGSNFTLKIRSTKLEDSAMYFCASSEVAGVMNTEAFFGQGTRLTVV.

CDR3 nucleotide sequence: TGTGCCAGCAGCTTGACAGGGGGCGCGTTTCACGAGCAGTACTTC. Protein sequence: CASSLTGGAFHEQYF. The J gene is TRBJ2-7, the V gene TRBV7-2, with 10 positions matching TRBD1. Germline CDR1 reads SGHTA; CDR2 reads FQGNSA. The CDR3 totals 15 residues. Trimming cost V 3 bases and J 5 bases; bases outside gene matches: 7.

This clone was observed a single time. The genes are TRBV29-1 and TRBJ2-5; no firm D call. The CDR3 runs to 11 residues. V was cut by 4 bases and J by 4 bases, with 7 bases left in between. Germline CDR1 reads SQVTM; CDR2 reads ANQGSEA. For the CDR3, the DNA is TGCAGCGTTGGGGAAGTAGAGACCCAGTACTTC. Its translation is CSVGEVETQYF. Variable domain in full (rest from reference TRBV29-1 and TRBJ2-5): SAVISQKPSRDICQRGTSLTIQCQVDSQVTMMFWYRQQPGQSLTLIATANQGSEATYESGFVIDKFPISRPNLTFSTLTVSNMSPEDSSIYLCSVGEVETQYFGPGTRLLVL.

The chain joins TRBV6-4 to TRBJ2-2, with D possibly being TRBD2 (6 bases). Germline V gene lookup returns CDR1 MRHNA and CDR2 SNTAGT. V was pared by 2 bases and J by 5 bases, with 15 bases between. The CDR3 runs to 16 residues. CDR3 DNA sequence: TGTGCCAGCAGTGACGCTTTCTCGGGAGTTACCGGGGAGCTGTTTTTT. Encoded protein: CASSDAFSGVTGELFF.